The 24 T cell receptor beta chains reported below all come from one sample, sequenced in a study of T-cell reconstitution after alpha-beta-depleted transplantation in children. Preparation of the TCRbeta library was carried out with unique molecular identifiers. TCRdb ran MiXCR on the PCR reads and lists one entry per CDR3 protein. The sample consists of 200,000 or so distinct CDR3 sequences, 6.3% of them appearing once. The sample in question was PBMCs, obtained before TCRalphabeta/CD19-depleted stem cell transplant. These receptors came from a girl under three years old with combined immunodeficiency, due to receive a stem cell transplant.

Many counts were recorded for this clonotype. This chain joins TRBV7-9 and TRBJ2-1; D assignment may be TRBD1 or TRBD2 (5 bases each). CDR1 is SEHNR and CDR2 is FQNEAQ in the germline V gene (reference sequence). This CDR3 region has 14 residues. V lost 1 base, J lost 4 bases, and 8 bases lay in between. The CDR3 sequence is CASSLGGPYNEQFF. CDR3 nucleotides: TGTGCCAGCAGCTTAGGGGGACCATACAATGAGCAGTTCTTC.

Many counts were recorded for this clonotype. The rearrangement links TRBV5-6 to TRBJ2-1, with TRBD2 as a possible D gene (6 bases). The V and J ends lost 4 bases and 8 bases respectively, with 19 bases between them. Germline CDR1 reads SGHDT; CDR2 reads YYEEEE. The CDR3 runs to 15 residues. CDR3 amino acids: CASSRSGVVTHEQFF. The CDR3 DNA reads as TGTGCCAGCAGCCGCTCGGGAGTAGTGACCCATGAGCAGTTCTTC.

This clonotype was seen repeatedly, ten times or more. The rearrangement uses TRBV7-6 and TRBJ2-3, with 9 bases fitting TRBD1. Trimming removed 3 bases from V and 3 bases from J; junction bases left unmatched: 7. Germline CDR1 reads SGHVS; CDR2 reads FNYEAQ. The CDR3 has 16 amino acids. The CDR3 region is CASSFTGTGSTDTQYF. As DNA, the CDR3 is TGTGCCAGCAGCTTCACCGGGACAGGGAGTACAGATACGCAGTATTTT. The whole variable domain, remainder taken from reference TRBV7-6 and TRBJ2-3, is GAGVSQSPRYKVTKRGQDVALRCDPISGHVSLYWYRQALGQGPEFLTYFNYEAQQDKSGLPNDRFSAERPEGSISTLTIQRTEQRDSAMYRCASSFTGTGSTDTQYFGPGTRLTVL.

In this sample, this clonotype turned up many times. The chain has TRBV20-1 and TRBJ2-7, with no clear D. Trimming stripped 3 bases from V and 6 bases from J, with 6 bases between. The CDR3 is 10 residues long. CDR1 and CDR2 (germline): DFQATT, SNEGSKA (reference sequence). CDR3 protein: CSARAGEQYF. CDR3 sequence (DNA): TGCAGTGCTAGGGCCGGCGAGCAGTACTTC.

The rearrangement links TRBV6-1 to TRBJ2-1, with 9 bases fitting TRBD2. V lost 6 bases, J lost 2 bases, and 11 bases stayed unmatched. Germline loops: CDR1 MNHNS, CDR2 SASEGT. This CDR3 spans 17 amino acids. In DNA, the CDR3 is TGTGCCAGCAGCCTCCTGACTAGCGGTCCTACCTACAATGAGCAGTTCTTC. It specifies CASSLLTSGPTYNEQFF.

V gene TRBV5-1 combines with J gene TRBJ2-7; 8 bases agree with TRBD1. The CDR3 contains 15 residues. Germline trimming cut 4 bases from V and 6 bases from J; bases unmatched to any gene: 12. Per germline, CDR1 SGHRS and CDR2 YFSETQ. CDR3 sequence reads: CASSRGQGGSLEQYF. CDR3 DNA sequence: TGCGCCAGCAGCCGCGGACAGGGTGGAAGTCTCGAGCAGTACTTC.

There are many counts of this clonotype. The rearrangement uses TRBV18 and TRBJ1-5; TRBD1 is a possible D gene (5 bases). Germline V gene lookup returns CDR1 KGHSH and CDR2 LQKENI. Trimming removed 2 bases at V and 0 bases at J, with 14 bases between. The CDR3 length is 17 residues. CDR3 region: CASSPTSSGYSNQPQHF. CDR3 nucleotides: TGTGCCAGCTCACCAACCTCGTCAGGGTATAGCAATCAGCCCCAGCATTTT.

V usage is TRBV19 and J usage is TRBJ2-2; no firm D call. Germline lookup yields CDR1 LNHDA and CDR2 SQIVND (reference sequence). Between the trimmed V and J ends, which lost 6 bases and 2 bases, there was a span of 13 bases. The CDR3 spans 15 residues. DNA of the CDR3: TGTGCCAGTAGGGGTAGGACGGTCAACACCGGGGAGCTGTTTTTT. It is translated as CASRGRTVNTGELFF.

This clonotype has at least ten counts. The CDR3 sequence is CASSSARDSGYNEQFF. CDR3 in DNA: TGTGCCAGCAGCTCAGCTAGGGATAGCGGGTACAATGAGCAGTTCTTC. The chain is built from TRBV7-9 and TRBJ2-1; 7 nucleotides line up with TRBD2. Germline V gene lookup returns CDR1 SEHNR and CDR2 FQNEAQ (reference sequence). This CDR3 is built from 16 residues. V shed 4 bases and J 4 bases; nucleotides not matched to a gene: 10.

At least ten counts were recorded for this clonotype. This rearrangement joins TRBV28 to TRBJ2-3; 8 nucleotides align to TRBD1. The CDR3 is 15 amino acids. CDR1 is MDHEN and CDR2 is SYDVKM in the germline V gene. The J segment lost 3 bases and the V segment lost 3 bases, leaving 5 bases of the junction unmatched. The CDR3 coding sequence is TGTGCCAGCAGTTTGGGGGACAGGTCGACAGATACGCAGTATTTT. As protein: CASSLGDRSTDTQYF.

This clonotype was counted ten times or more. J is TRBJ2-5 and V is TRBV12-3 or TRBV12-4; D is unclear. The CDR3 consists of 12 residues. Trimming took off 7 bases at V and 5 bases at J, with 11 bases between the two ends. The CDR3 coding sequence is TGTGCCAGCACCCATACCACTGAGACCCAGTACTTC. Translated: CASTHTTETQYF.

This clonotype was picked up many times. This rearrangement joins TRBV4-3 to TRBJ2-1, with a tentative D call TRBD1 (5 bases). V dropped 0 bases and J dropped 0 bases, with 9 bases sitting between them. CDR3 length: 16 residues. In germline, CDR1 is LGHNA, CDR2 YSLEER. As DNA, the CDR3 is TGCGCCAGCAGCCAAGAAAGGGGTTCCTCCTACAATGAGCAGTTCTTC. This translates into CASSQERGSSYNEQFF.

The chain couples TRBV4-1 to TRBJ2-7; either TRBD1 or TRBD2 may fit D (6 bases each). The germline gives CDR1 MGHRA, CDR2 YSYEKL. The CDR3 totals 16 residues. V shed 1 base and J shed 0 bases, with 13 bases lying between them. CDR3: CASSQAGGLTSYEQYF. CDR3 in DNA: TGCGCCAGCAGCCAAGCCGGGGGCCTAACCTCCTACGAGCAGTACTTC.

This clonotype was counted ten times or more. The chain carries TRBV24-1 and TRBJ2-2; a possible D gene is TRBD1 (5 bases). CDR3 length equals 12 residues. Trimming took 7 bases from V and 5 from J, leaving 7 bases between them. Germline V gene data show CDR1 as KGHDR and CDR2 as SFDVKD. The CDR3 sequence: CATRSGTGELFF. CDR3 bases: TGTGCCACCAGGTCAGGGACCGGGGAGCTGTTTTTT.

There are a few counts of this clonotype. A clone one base away is much larger, so this may be a read error. Without the conserved terminal phenylalanine or tryptophan, this CDR3 likely stems from a read error. The chain employs TRBV15 and TRBJ2-7, with a tentative D call TRBD1 (7 bases). CDR1 is LNHNV and CDR2 is YYDKDF in the germline V gene (reference sequence). There are 16 residues in the CDR3. Trimming cost V 3 bases and J 3 bases, with 18 bases left between them. In DNA form, the CDR3 reads TGTGCCACCAGCAGCGTCAGGGGGGTGGCTTTCTACGAGCAGTACTAC. This sequence encodes CATSSVRGVAFYEQYY.

This clonotype was picked up many times. V is TRBV5-4 and J is TRBJ2-7; TRBD1 agrees at 9 bases. Trimming cost V 1 base and J 4 bases; bases outside gene matches: 18. CDR3 length: 19 residues. Germline V gene lookup returns CDR1 SGHNT and CDR2 YYREEE (reference sequence). The CDR3 nucleotides read TGTGCCAGCAGCTTGTACCCCGGGACAGGGTCCGGGGAGCCTTACGAGCAGTACTTC. It encodes CASSLYPGTGSGEPYEQYF.

This clonotype was picked up many times. V and J are TRBV7-2 and TRBJ2-7, with D maybe TRBD2 (5 bases). V shed 0 bases and J shed 2 bases, with 11 bases lying between them. This CDR3 comprises 15 residues. Germline loops: CDR1 SGHTA, CDR2 FQGNSA. CDR3 sequence (DNA): TGTGCCAGCAGCTTAGCTGGACTGACCGCCTACGAGCAGTACTTC. This encodes CASSLAGLTAYEQYF.

This clonotype was seen many times. The chain is built from TRBV4-3 and TRBJ2-2; 11 bases agree with TRBD2. The CDR3 runs to 15 residues. Germline loops: CDR1 LGHNA, CDR2 YSLEER. Unmatched junction bases numbered 7, after V lost 3 bases and J lost 10 bases. In DNA, the CDR3 is TGCGCCAGCAGCCAGAAACTAGCGGGAGTCTCGGAGCTGTTTTTT. This translates into CASSQKLAGVSELFF.

This clonotype was seen many times. The rearrangement links TRBV4-2 to TRBJ2-1, with unresolved D. V was clipped by 6 bases and J by 6 bases, with 15 bases between them. Germline V gene data show CDR1 as LGHNA and CDR2 as YNFKEQ. This CDR3 is 14 amino acids long. The CDR3 loop is CASRTYGRGNEQFF. CDR3 nucleotides: TGTGCCAGCAGGACCTACGGACGTGGCAATGAGCAGTTCTTC.

CDR3 sequence: CASSQWTDTEAFF. Written as DNA, the CDR3 is TGTGCCAGCAGCCAATGGACAGATACTGAAGCTTTCTTT. V usage is TRBV14 and J usage is TRBJ1-1; the D gene is possibly TRBD1 (6 bases). This CDR3 has 13 residues. Germline assignment: CDR1 SGHDN and CDR2 FVKESK. V was cut by 2 bases and J by 5 bases, with 9 bases left in between.

DNA of the CDR3: TGCAGTGCTAGAGATACAGGGATAGATACGCAGTATTTT. It translates to CSARDTGIDTQYF. The chain uses TRBV20-1 and TRBJ2-3, with D perhaps TRBD1 (6 bases). Between the trimmed V and J ends, which lost 0 bases and 5 bases, there was a span of 9 bases. This CDR3 is built from 13 residues. Germline V gene lookup returns CDR1 DFQATT and CDR2 SNEGSKA (reference sequence).

This clonotype was found many times. This rearrangement joins TRBV10-3 to TRBJ2-1; TRBD2 matches at 9 bases. Germline-derived CDR1 and CDR2 are ENHRY and SYGVKD. V dropped 8 bases and J dropped 7; count of bases not matched to a gene: 15. The CDR3 loop spans 16 amino acids. The CDR3 sequence is CAIGLAGILKWNEQFF. The CDR3 region has the DNA TGTGCCATCGGGCTAGCGGGGATCCTCAAATGGAATGAGCAGTTCTTC.

The sample holds many counts of this clonotype. This chain joins TRBV18 and TRBJ2-5; the match to TRBD2 covers 7 bases. The CDR3 runs to 12 residues. J gave up 12 bases and V 4 bases, and 8 bases lay outside the gene matches. Germline V gives CDR1 KGHSH, CDR2 LQKENI. The CDR3 DNA reads as TGTGCCAGCTCACATCCGGGACTATATAAGTACTTC. The encoded protein is CASSHPGLYKYF.

This clonotype was recorded many times. V and J are TRBV11-2 and TRBJ2-1, with D perhaps matching TRBD2 (6 bases). The CDR3 runs to 15 residues. Germline V gives CDR1 SGHAT, CDR2 FQNNGV. V lost 4 bases, J lost 4 bases, and 14 bases lay in between. The CDR3 region is CASSSIAEGYNEQFF. CDR3 nucleotides: TGTGCCAGCAGCTCTATAGCGGAGGGTTACAATGAGCAGTTCTTC. The variable domain in full, completed from reference TRBV11-2 and TRBJ2-1, reads EAGVAQSPRYKIIEKRQSVAFWCNPISGHATLYWYQQILGQGPKLLIQFQNNGVVDDSQLPKDRFSAERLKGVDSTLKIQPAKLEDSAVYLCASSSIAEGYNEQFFGPGTRLTVL.